A selection of T cell receptor beta chains follows, all from one sample in a study of molecular identifiers for immune sequencing clone quantification. TCRdb called the PCR reads again in MiXCR, with one record for every CDR3 protein. The data contain a few hundred thousand distinct CDR3 sequences, about 21% of them singletons. Sequenced input: naive CD8+ T cells from blood, with Jurkat cell RNA spiked in. The receptors here all came from a human donor in good health. Some libraries in this study had Jurkat cell RNA spiked in. CDR3s include the opening cysteine and the closing phenylalanine or tryptophan. Fields, in order: V gene, J gene, clone size, D gene, CDR3 protein, CDR3 DNA. D genes are given only for firm matches. Only some rows state a clone size, as once, few, many or a class for expanded clones.

V gene: TRBV7-3; J gene: TRBJ1-1; clone size: many; D gene: -; CDR3 protein: CASRQEMNTEAFF; CDR3 DNA: TGTGCCAGCAGACAGGAGATGAACACTGAAGCTTTCTTT
V gene: TRBV12-3/TRBV12-4; J gene: TRBJ2-7; clone size: few; D gene: TRBD1; CDR3 protein: CASSYSRDRDSYEQYF; CDR3 DNA: TGTGCCAGCAGCTACAGCCGGGACAGGGACTCCTACGAGCAGTACTTC
V gene: TRBV6-5; J gene: TRBJ2-2; clone size: many; D gene: -; CDR3 protein: CASSPLGFAGELFF; CDR3 DNA: TGTGCCAGCAGTCCCCTGGGGTTTGCCGGGGAGCTGTTTTTT
V gene: TRBV7-2; J gene: TRBJ2-3; clone size: many; D gene: -; CDR3 protein: CASSNYGGTDTQYF; CDR3 DNA: TGTGCCAGCAGCAACTACGGAGGCACAGATACGCAGTATTTT
V gene: TRBV7-9; J gene: TRBJ1-1; clone size: few; D gene: -; CDR3 protein: CASSEGGFGTEAFF; CDR3 DNA: TGTGCCAGCAGCGAGGGGGGTTTCGGCACTGAAGCTTTCTTT
V gene: TRBV5-4; J gene: TRBJ1-6; clone size: few; D gene: -; CDR3 protein: CASSLKGTLGGNSPLHF; CDR3 DNA: TGTGCCAGCAGCTTGAAGGGTACGCTAGGGGGAAACTCACCCCTCCACTTT
V gene: TRBV15; J gene: TRBJ2-1; clone size: many; D gene: -; CDR3 protein: CATSPGQFSYNEQFF; CDR3 DNA: TGTGCCACCAGCCCCGGACAGTTCTCCTACAATGAGCAGTTCTTC
V gene: TRBV2; J gene: TRBJ2-7; clone size: -; D gene: -; CDR3 protein: CASSDGISYEQYF; CDR3 DNA: TGTGCCAGCAGTGACGGCATCTCCTACGAGCAGTACTTC
V gene: TRBV29-1; J gene: TRBJ1-1; clone size: many; D gene: -; CDR3 protein: CSVREMNTEAFF; CDR3 DNA: TGCAGCGTTAGGGAGATGAACACTGAAGCTTTCTTT
V gene: TRBV28; J gene: TRBJ2-6; clone size: many; D gene: TRBD2; CDR3 protein: CASSRYWTSGRSSGANVLTF; CDR3 DNA: TGTGCCAGCAGCCGATACTGGACTAGCGGGAGAAGCTCTGGGGCCAACGTCCTGACTTTC
V gene: TRBV29-1; J gene: TRBJ2-7; clone size: many; D gene: -; CDR3 protein: CSVASGRGPSGEQYF; CDR3 DNA: TGCAGCGTCGCTTCGGGCAGGGGACCTTCTGGCGAGCAGTACTTC
V gene: TRBV27; J gene: TRBJ2-3; clone size: few; D gene: TRBD1; CDR3 protein: CASSLAGTGPSTDTQYF; CDR3 DNA: TGTGCCAGCAGTTTAGCAGGGACAGGGCCTAGCACAGATACGCAGTATTTT